Listed here is a single T cell receptor (beta chain). This record comes from a study of shared T cell receptors in the human thymus. Generated by immunoSEQ multiplex PCR, the TCRdb table keeps only in-frame clones and is missing some. Of under 850,000 clones listed, 88% are singletons. In addition, the sample was reused for a study of human thymus T cells. That study reports: Corrective heart surgery yielded the resections from which the thymus tissue came. Unrelated people showed highly overlapping thymic repertoires, related research reported.

Sequencing used thymocytes. The source of this sequence is a boy younger than two with a congenital heart defect.

The CDR3 DNA reads TGTGCCAGCAGCACCGGGACAGGGGAACCCTACGGGGAGCTGTTTTTT. This gives the protein CASSTGTGEPYGELFF. The rearrangement joins TRBV5-6 to TRBJ2-2; 10 bases line up with TRBD1. Trimming cost V 4 bases and J 7 bases; bases outside gene matches: 10. The V gene's germline CDR1 is SGHDT and CDR2 YYEEEE. CDR3 length: 16 amino acids.